These 17 T cell receptor beta chains were sequenced from one sample in a study of CD8 T cells in Susac syndrome. RNA was extracted with the RNeasy kit, and a quantity of roughly 0.5 to 1 ug was reverse transcribed using random hexamers. TCRdb reanalysed the immunoSEQ multiplex PCR reads using MiXCR and keeps one entry per CDR3 protein. The table records 160,000 or so distinct CDR3 sequences, roughly 94% of them present only once. The sequencing input was CD4+ T cells from PBMCs. These receptors all stem from a human donor with multiple sclerosis.

The chain employs TRBV20-1 and TRBJ2-5; D perhaps matches TRBD2 (5 bases). The CDR3 has 14 residues. Germline CDR1 is DFQATT and CDR2 is SNEGSKA (reference sequence). Trimming took off 6 bases at V and 2 bases at J, with 16 bases between the two ends. The CDR3 here is CSATTRRSQETQYF. The CDR3, as DNA: TGCAGTGCGACTACGAGAAGGTCACAAGAGACCCAGTACTTC.

The rearrangement uses TRBV28 and TRBJ2-2, with 7 bases that match TRBD1. The CDR3 spans 17 residues. V shed 4 bases and J 7 bases; nucleotides not matched to a gene: 15. CDR1 is MDHEN, CDR2 SYDVKM, per germline. CDR3 in amino acids: CASSSRIYYRGHGELFF. Written as DNA, the CDR3 is TGTGCCAGCAGTTCGCGTATCTATTACAGGGGTCACGGGGAGCTGTTTTTT.

The V gene is TRBV4-3, the J gene TRBJ2-5, with 9 positions matching TRBD2. Trimming removed 2 bases from V and 4 bases from J; junction bases left unmatched: 2. The germline V gene has CDR1 LGHNA and CDR2 YSLEER. The CDR3 has 14 amino acids. The CDR3 reads CASSQQTSGETQYF. In DNA, the CDR3 is TGCGCCAGCAGCCAACAGACTAGCGGAGAGACCCAGTACTTC.

CDR3 region: CASRVLRYEQYF. In nucleotides, the CDR3 is TGTGCCAGCAGGGTCCTCAGATACGAGCAGTACTTC. The chain couples TRBV2 to TRBJ2-7; D not resolved. Looked up from germline, CDR1 is SNHLY and CDR2 is FYNNEI. The CDR3 sequence is 12 residues long. Trimming stripped 6 bases from V and 4 bases from J, with 10 bases between.

The V gene is TRBV5-1, the J gene TRBJ2-5, with 14 bases that match TRBD2. CDR1 is SGHRS, CDR2 YFSETQ, per germline. This CDR3 is built from 16 residues. J was trimmed by 1 base and V by 2 bases; bases with no gene match: 1. CDR3: CASSLGLAGGQETQYF. The CDR3, as DNA: TGCGCCAGCAGCTTAGGACTAGCGGGGGGCCAAGAGACCCAGTACTTC.

Only one count was recorded for this clonotype. The genes are TRBV28 and TRBJ2-7; D unclear. V lost 1 base and J 0 bases, leaving 10 bases between the germline ends. Germline V gives CDR1 MDHEN, CDR2 SYDVKM. The CDR3 is 15 amino acids. CDR3 bases: TGTGCCAGCAGTTTATCGGGTTTTGTCTCCTACGAGCAGTACTTC. Its translation: CASSLSGFVSYEQYF.

The V call is TRBV12-3 or TRBV12-4, the J call TRBJ2-7; a possible D gene is TRBD1 (5 bases). V lost 8 bases and J lost 0, with 14 bases in between. This CDR3 is built from 14 residues. The CDR3 region has the DNA TGTGCCAGCTCCGCCCTAGGGGCCTCCTACGAGCAGTACTTC. Amino acids: CASSALGASYEQYF.

In DNA, the CDR3 is TGTGCCTCCCGGGGGAACACTGAAGCTTTCTTT. As protein: CASRGNTEAFF. The genes are TRBV19 and TRBJ1-1; D not certain. V shed 11 bases and J shed 1 base, with 8 bases lying between them. Germline V gene data show CDR1 as LNHDA and CDR2 as SQIVND (reference sequence). The CDR3 runs to 11 residues. The variable domain in full, with the rest retrieved from reference TRBV19 and TRBJ1-1, is DGGITQSPKYLFRKEGQNVTLSCEQNLNHDAMYWYRQDPGQGLRLIYYSQIVNDFQKGDIAEGYSVSREKKESFPLTVTSAQKNPTAFYLCASRGNTEAFFGQGTRLTVV.

This clonotype was seen a single time. The gene calls are TRBV20-1 and TRBJ1-2; 8 bases align to TRBD1. CDR3 size: 14 residues. Germline lookup yields CDR1 DFQATT and CDR2 SNEGSKA (reference sequence). After removal of 3 bases from V and 7 bases from J, the junction contained 10 bases not matched to a gene. CDR3 loop: CSASPSGTGAGYTF. In nucleotides, the CDR3 is TGCAGTGCTAGTCCCTCGGGGACAGGTGCTGGCTACACCTTC.

The chain is built from TRBV4-3 and TRBJ2-6; no reliable D call. CDR3 size: 14 residues. Germline CDR1 and CDR2: LGHNA and YSLEER. Trimming removed 4 bases at V and 2 bases at J, with 6 bases between. The CDR3 bases are TGCGCCAGCAGCCCCTCAGCTGGGGCCAACGTCCTGACTTTC. Its translation: CASSPSAGANVLTF.

The chain couples TRBV7-9 to TRBJ1-2; the D is unclear. Trimming stripped 5 bases from V and 3 bases from J, with 13 bases between. Germline CDR1 reads SEHNR; CDR2 reads FQNEAQ (reference sequence). This CDR3 has 14 amino acids. The DNA for the CDR3 is TGTGCCAGCAGCCAAGAGGTCCTTTACTATGGCTACACCTTC. As protein: CASSQEVLYYGYTF.

This sequence joins TRBV20-1 and TRBJ2-2; tentatively, D is TRBD1 or TRBD2 (7 bases each). This CDR3 is built from 14 residues. The germline V gene encodes CDR1 DFQATT and CDR2 SNEGSKA (reference sequence). Trimming removed 2 bases at V and 3 bases at J, with 10 bases between. The CDR3 DNA follows: TGCAGTGCTAGACCAGGGGGGGACACCGGGGAGCTGTTTTTT. It yields the protein CSARPGGDTGELFF.

The chain combines TRBV5-4 with TRBJ2-1; 12 nucleotides agree with TRBD2. Germline V gene data show CDR1 as SGHNT and CDR2 as YYREEE (reference sequence). The ends lost 0 bases at V and 4 bases at J; junction bases unmatched: 14. CDR3 length: 20 amino acids. CDR3 in DNA: TGTGCCAGCAGCTTGGACCTGACCCGAACTAGCGGGAGGTTTTACAATGAGCAGTTCTTC. This translates into CASSLDLTRTSGRFYNEQFF.

The rearrangement uses TRBV2 and TRBJ2-7, with D maybe TRBD2 (6 bases). The germline gives CDR1 SNHLY, CDR2 FYNNEI. The CDR3 extends over 13 amino acids. The germline V and J ends were trimmed by 5 bases and 6 bases, with 14 bases remaining between them. This CDR3 reads CASSPPGVPEQYF. The DNA of the CDR3 is TGTGCCAGCAGTCCCCCGGGGGTCCCCGAGCAGTACTTC.

V usage is TRBV14 and J usage is TRBJ2-1; 12 positions match TRBD1. Germline CDR1 reads SGHDN; CDR2 reads FVKESK. V dropped 3 bases and J dropped 5; count of bases not matched to a gene: 2. The CDR3 length is 15 residues. The CDR3 coding sequence is TGTGCCAGCAGCCAGGGACAGGGGGCGCACAATGAGCAGTTCTTC. Translation: CASSQGQGAHNEQFF.

The gene calls are TRBV7-8 and TRBJ1-2; a possible D gene is TRBD1 (5 bases). The CDR3 sequence is 12 residues long. The germline V and J ends were trimmed by 2 bases and 6 bases, with 7 bases remaining between them. The V gene's germline CDR1 is SGHVS and CDR2 FQNEAQ. The CDR3 DNA reads TGTGCCAGCAGCTTACGGGACCATGGCTACACCTTC. This encodes CASSLRDHGYTF.

This clonotype was counted between two and nine times. V usage is TRBV5-4 and J usage is TRBJ2-4, with a weak D call TRBD1 (5 bases). The CDR3 extends over 14 amino acids. In germline, CDR1 is SGHNT, CDR2 YYREEE (reference sequence). The V end was cut by 1 base, the J end by 8 bases, with 13 bases between. CDR3 region: CASSLNGAGHIQYF. CDR3 in DNA: TGTGCCAGCAGCTTGAATGGGGCTGGGCACATTCAGTACTTC. Filled out from reference TRBV5-4 and TRBJ2-4, the complete variable domain reads ETGVTQSPTHLIKTRGQQVTLRCSSQSGHNTVSWYQQALGQGPQFIFQYYREEENGRGNFPPRFSGLQFPNYSSELNVNALELDDSALYLCASSLNGAGHIQYFGAGTRLSVL.